This entry lists 18 T cell receptor beta chains sequenced from one sample in a study of Tregs in tolerant kidney transplant recipients. Recipients received nonmyeloablative bone marrow transplants from related graft donors, with transient mixed chimerism. Assay used: immunoSEQ multiplex PCR; TCRdb lists only in-frame clones, some missing. Its clone listing holds 30,000 to 40,000 clones. This material consisted of CD4+ T cells from blood (PBMCs), taken 24 months after the transplant. These receptor sequences come from a human patient who received a combined kidney and bone marrow transplant. Some T cells may possibly be graft donor cells.

The CDR3 sequence is CASSLGQGSSAFF. The CDR3 DNA, read in part, is TGCGCCAGCAGCTTAGGACAGGGAAGTTCT. The genes are TRBV5-1 and TRBJ1-1, with 8 bases aligning to TRBD1. The observed sequence ends 3 residues before the CDR3 terminus, with the missing tail filled in from the germline J gene. Germline V gene sequence: CDR1 SGHRS, CDR2 YFSETQ. The CDR3 spans 13 residues.

Concerning this clone: The DNA ends 3 residues before the CDR3 does, and the rest of the CDR3 is filled in from the germline J gene. This chain joins TRBV5-1 and TRBJ1-1; TRBD1 matches 10 bases. V shed 5 bases and J 4 bases; nucleotides not matched to a gene: 5. This CDR3 has 14 residues. Per the germline V gene, CDR1 is SGHRS and CDR2 is YFSETQ. The sequenced CDR3 bases are TGCGCCAGCAGACGGGACAGGGGTTTCACTGAA. This encodes CASRRDRGFTE. The entire CDR3 is CASRRDRGFTEAFF.

Worth noting for this clone: The read ends 3 residues before the CDR3 terminus; that terminus is restored from the germline J gene. J is TRBJ1-1 and V is TRBV10-3; 7 bases match TRBD1. This CDR3 contains 15 residues. CDR1 and CDR2 from the germline V gene are ENHRY and SYGVKD. The junction had 8 bases not matched to a gene; V was cut back by 3 bases and J by 4 bases. CDR3 bases read: TGTGCCATCAGTGAACGACAGGGTCGCGGCACTGAA. It is translated as CAISERQGRGTE. The entire CDR3 reads CAISERQGRGTEAFF.

Concerning this clone: The observed sequence ends 3 residues before the CDR3 terminus, with the missing tail filled in from the germline J gene. This sequence joins TRBV7-9 and TRBJ1-2; D is possibly TRBD1 (6 bases). Germline V lookup: CDR1 SEHNR, CDR2 FQNEAQ (reference sequence). The CDR3 totals 13 residues. Trimming cost V 5 bases and J 5 bases, with 12 bases left between them. CDR3 bases read: TGTGCCAGCAGCCTGGGGGCCTCTTATGGC. Its translation is CASSLGASYG. The full CDR3 protein reads CASSLGASYGYTF.

CDR3 residues: CASSEGTGMNTEAFF. CDR3 DNA (partial): TGTGCCAGCAGCGAAGGGACAGGCATGAACACTGAA. V gene TRBV5-5 combines with J gene TRBJ1-1, with TRBD1 identical over 8 bases. The CDR3 goes on 3 residues after the read ends, and that part is filled in from the germline J gene. Losses at the gene ends were 4 bases for V and 0 bases for J; bases not matched to a gene: 5. The CDR3 runs 15 residues. Germline V gene data show CDR1 as SGHKS and CDR2 as YYEKEE (reference sequence). Full variable domain (remainder filled in from reference TRBV5-5 and TRBJ1-1): DAGVTQSPTHLIKTRGQQVTLRCSPISGHKSVSWYQQVLGQGPQFIFQYYEKEERGRGNFPDRFSARQFPNYSSELNVNALLLGDSALYLCASSEGTGMNTEAFFGQGTRLTVV.

Concerning this clone: Read sequence stops 3 residues before the CDR3 end, and the germline J gene provides the missing end. The chain combines TRBV2 with TRBJ2-1; 11 positions match TRBD2. The CDR3 is 16 amino acids. Germline CDR1 is SNHLY and CDR2 is FYNNEI. The V and J ends lost 4 bases and 2 bases, in that order; junction bases with no gene match: 4. The covered CDR3 bases are TGTGCCAGCAGTGTATCTAGCGGGAGGCCCTACAATGAG. Translated: CASSVSSGRPYNE. In full, the CDR3 reads CASSVSSGRPYNEQFF. Drawing the rest from reference TRBV2 and TRBJ2-1, the complete variable domain is EPEVTQTPSHQVTQMGQEVILRCVPISNHLYFYWYRQILGQKVEFLVSFYNNEISEKSEIFDDQFSVERPDGSNFTLKIRSTKLEDSAMYFCASSVSSGRPYNEQFFGPGTRLTVL.

Regarding this clone: The CDR3 is cut off 3 residues early in the read; its end comes from the germline J gene. The chain employs TRBV18 and TRBJ1-2; D gene uncertain. With 6 bases removed from V and 3 bases from J, the gap between germline ends came to 14 bases. CDR1 and CDR2 (germline): KGHSH, LQKENI. CDR3 size: 14 residues. The CDR3 protein is CASSVRGQDYGYTF. CDR3 DNA (partial): TGTGCCAGCTCCGTACGCGGTCAAGACTATGGC.

About this clone: The CDR3 end falls 3 residues outside the read, so it is completed with the germline J gene. The V call is TRBV28, the J call TRBJ2-2; 12 bases agree with TRBD2. Germline CDR1 reads MDHEN; CDR2 reads SYDVKM. The CDR3 totals 17 residues. Trimming at V came to 5 bases and at J to 7 bases, leaving 11 bases not matched to a gene. Incomplete CDR3 DNA: TGTGCCAGCAGTCCTCACACTAGCGGGAGGAAAGACGGGGAG. Translating gives CASSPHTSGRKDGE. The CDR3 in its entirety is CASSPHTSGRKDGELFF.

About this clone: The CDR3 goes on 3 residues after the read ends, and that part is filled in from the germline J gene. V is TRBV7-8 and J is TRBJ1-1; 8 nucleotides agree with TRBD1. Unmatched junction bases numbered 11, after V lost 6 bases and J lost 5 bases. The germline V gene has CDR1 SGHVS and CDR2 FQNEAQ. The CDR3 has 15 amino acids. The CDR3 DNA, read in part, is TGTGCCAGCAGGACACAGGGGGATAAAGGAACTGAA. Translated, it gives CASRTQGDKGTE. The whole CDR3 reads CASRTQGDKGTEAFF.

With respect to this clone: The CDR3 goes on 3 residues after the read ends, and that part is filled in from the germline J gene. The V call is TRBV19, the J call TRBJ2-2; TRBD2 matches 9 bases. Germline CDR1 and CDR2: LNHDA and SQIVND (reference sequence). The CDR3 covers 16 residues. Trimming at V came to 2 bases and at J to 4 bases, leaving 5 bases not matched to a gene. CDR3 DNA, as far as it was read: TGTGCCAGTAGTATATTGGCGGGAGGGAGCACCGGGGAG. This sequence encodes CASSILAGGSTGE. The entire CDR3 protein reads CASSILAGGSTGELFF.

Points on this clone: The read comes to an end 3 residues before the CDR3 does, leaving the germline J gene to fill in the end. V and J are TRBV5-1 and TRBJ2-1; D might be TRBD2 (5 bases). The germline gives CDR1 SGHRS, CDR2 YFSETQ. The CDR3 sequence is 15 residues long. With 3 bases removed from V and 3 bases from J, the gap between germline ends came to 13 bases. The CDR3 bases that were read are TGCGCCAGCAGCTCCGGACTGCTAGTCTACAATGAG. Translating gives CASSSGLLVYNE. The full CDR3 is CASSSGLLVYNEQFF.

The sequenced CDR3 bases are TGCGCCAGCAGCTTGGATAGTCACTACAATGAG. Its translation: CASSLDSHYNE. The whole CDR3 protein reads CASSLDSHYNEQFF. This chain uses TRBV5-1 with TRBJ2-1; unclear D gene. The CDR3 end lies 3 residues beyond the end of the read and is filled in from the germline J gene. The CDR3 is made up of 14 amino acids. CDR1 is SGHRS, CDR2 YFSETQ, per germline. Trimming removed 0 bases from V and 3 bases from J, with 7 bases in between.

Comments on this clone: Coverage ceases 3 residues before the CDR3 finishes, and the germline J gene fills in the end. The chain couples TRBV19 to TRBJ1-2, with 10 bases fitting TRBD1. Germline CDR1 and CDR2: LNHDA and SQIVND (reference sequence). V shed 7 bases and J 4 bases; nucleotides not matched to a gene: 6. The CDR3 sequence is 14 residues long. CDR3 loop: CASNSGTGAYGYTF. The sequenced CDR3 bases are TGTGCCAGTAACTCCGGGACAGGGGCCTATGGC.

On this clone itself: Coverage ceases 3 residues before the CDR3 finishes, and the germline J gene fills in the end. J is TRBJ1-1 and V is TRBV4-1; 11 bases map to TRBD1. The CDR3 spans 16 residues. The ends lost 5 bases at V and 1 base at J; junction bases unmatched: 6. Germline loops: CDR1 MGHRA, CDR2 YSYEKL. CDR3 sequence: CASSFGTGGWNTEAFF. CDR3 DNA, as far as it was read: TGCGCCAGCAGCTTCGGGACAGGGGGTTGGAACACTGAA.

About this clone: Read sequence stops 3 residues before the CDR3 end, and the germline J gene provides the missing end. The V gene is TRBV7-3, the J gene TRBJ2-5, with D possibly being TRBD2 (5 bases). There are 13 residues in the CDR3. Per germline, CDR1 SGHTA and CDR2 FQGTGA. V was trimmed by 5 bases and J by 1 base, leaving 8 bases between them. CDR3 in amino acids: CASSPRGQETQYF. The sequenced part of the CDR3 DNA is TGTGCCAGCAGCCCACGGGGCCAAGAGACC.

With regard to this clone: The sequenced fragment ends 3 residues before the CDR3 boundary, so the rest is inferred from the germline J gene. J is TRBJ2-7 and V is TRBV20-1; possibly TRBD2 for D (6 bases). Trimming removed 3 bases from V and 3 bases from J, with 15 bases in between. Looked up from germline, CDR1 is DFQATT and CDR2 is SNEGSKA (reference sequence). The CDR3 length is 14 residues. The CDR3 region is CSARGSLAYYEQYF. The CDR3 bases that were read are TGCAGTGCTAGGGGGAGCCTAGCGTACTACGAG.

Points on this clone: With the read ending 3 residues before the CDR3 end, the germline J gene is used to fill in that end. The V call is TRBV5-1, the J call TRBJ1-2; weak D call: TRBD1 (6 bases). Germline CDR1 SGHRS, CDR2 YFSETQ. The CDR3 extends over 16 amino acids. Between the trimmed V and J ends, which lost 2 bases and 7 bases, there was a span of 21 bases. Incomplete CDR3 DNA: TGCGCCAGCAGCTTAGGACAAGAGGTAGGGGGAGCTGGC. Translated: CASSLGQEVGGAG. From start to end, the CDR3 is CASSLGQEVGGAGYTF.

A remark on this clone: Sequencing ends 3 residues short of the CDR3 end; the germline J gene provides the rest. The chain joins TRBV20-1 to TRBJ2-5, with 7 bases lining up with TRBD2. There are 12 residues in the CDR3. Germline V CDR1 and CDR2: DFQATT, SNEGSKA (reference sequence). The J segment lost 5 bases and the V segment lost 1 base, leaving 1 base of the junction unmatched. The CDR3 is CSARGAGETQYF. The CDR3 bases that were read are TGCAGTGCTAGAGGAGCGGGGGAGACC.